This T cell receptor beta chain was captured in a study of blood T cell repertoires in COVID-19. Germline assignment: CDR1 LNHDA and CDR2 SQIVND (reference sequence). CDR3 length: 15 residues. The V end was cut by 5 bases, the J end by 7 bases, with 20 bases between. In the original processing: From reference gene primer amplification, estimates of nucleated cell counts were derived. Profiled with immunoSEQ multiplex PCR; TCRdb holds only in-frame clones, not every one. V, J and clone size derive from that table, while D and trimming were established from the DNA sequence. The repertoire holds approximately 300,000 clones, with around 86% as singletons.

Sample: peripheral blood. This TCR came from a man aged 50-59 years with active or convalescent COVID-19. This sequence joins TRBV19 and TRBJ1-2; tentatively, D is TRBD1 (6 bases). The CDR3 is CASSVRDTPPGGYTF. DNA for the CDR3: TGTGCCAGTAGTGTCCGGGACACTCCGCCGGGTGGCTACACCTTC.